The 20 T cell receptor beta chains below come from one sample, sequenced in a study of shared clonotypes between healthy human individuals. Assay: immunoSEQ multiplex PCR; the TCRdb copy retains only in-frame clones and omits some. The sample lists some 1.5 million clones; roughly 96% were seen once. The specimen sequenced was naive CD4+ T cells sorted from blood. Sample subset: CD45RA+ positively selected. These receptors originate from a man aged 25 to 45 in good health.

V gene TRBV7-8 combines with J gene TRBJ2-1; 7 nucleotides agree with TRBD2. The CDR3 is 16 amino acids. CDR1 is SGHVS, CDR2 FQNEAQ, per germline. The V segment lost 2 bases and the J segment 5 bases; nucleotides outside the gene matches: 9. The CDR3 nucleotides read TGTGCCAGCAGCTTAATTGCGGGAGCAAAGAACAATGAGCAGTTCTTC. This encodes CASSLIAGAKNNEQFF.

CDR3 region: CASSIGRLGNEQFF. CDR3 coding DNA: TGTGCCAGTAGTATTGGGAGACTAGGGAATGAGCAGTTCTTC. V is TRBV19 and J is TRBJ2-1, with D possibly being TRBD2 (6 bases). Trimming shortened V by 3 bases and J by 7 bases, and 13 bases separated the two germline ends. The CDR3 length is 14 residues. CDR1 is LNHDA, CDR2 SQIVND, per germline (reference sequence).

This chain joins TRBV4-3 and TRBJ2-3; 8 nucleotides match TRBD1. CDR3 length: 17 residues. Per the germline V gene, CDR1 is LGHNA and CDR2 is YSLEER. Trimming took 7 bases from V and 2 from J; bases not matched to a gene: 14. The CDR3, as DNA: TGCGCCAGCATCGGGACAGGTAACATAATCCTCACAGATACGCAGTATTTT. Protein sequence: CASIGTGNIILTDTQYF.

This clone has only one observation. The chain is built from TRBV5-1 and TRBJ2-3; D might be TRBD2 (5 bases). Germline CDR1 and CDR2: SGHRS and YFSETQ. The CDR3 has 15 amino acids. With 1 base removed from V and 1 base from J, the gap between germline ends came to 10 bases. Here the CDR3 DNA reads TGCGCCAGCAGCTTGTCCGCCGGGGGCACAGATACGCAGTATTTT. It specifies CASSLSAGGTDTQYF.

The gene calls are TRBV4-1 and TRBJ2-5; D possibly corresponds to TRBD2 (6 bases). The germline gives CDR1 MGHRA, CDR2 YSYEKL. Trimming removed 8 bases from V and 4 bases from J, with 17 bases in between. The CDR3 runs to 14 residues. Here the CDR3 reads CASRISPSVETQYF. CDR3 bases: TGCGCCAGCCGAATCAGTCCTAGCGTAGAGACCCAGTACTTC.

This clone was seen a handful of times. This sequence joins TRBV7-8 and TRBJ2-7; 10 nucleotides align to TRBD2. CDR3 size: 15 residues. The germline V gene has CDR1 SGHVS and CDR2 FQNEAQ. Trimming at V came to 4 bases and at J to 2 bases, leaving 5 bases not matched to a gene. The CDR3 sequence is CASSSRAGGTYEQYF. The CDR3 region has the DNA TGTGCCAGCAGCTCTAGAGCGGGAGGGACCTACGAGCAGTACTTC. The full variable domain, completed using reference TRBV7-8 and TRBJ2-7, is GAGVSQSPRYKVAKRGQDVALRCDPISGHVSLFWYQQALGQGPEFLTYFQNEAQLDKSGLPSDRFFAERPEGSVSTLKIQRTQQEDSAVYLCASSSRAGGTYEQYFGPGTRLTVT.

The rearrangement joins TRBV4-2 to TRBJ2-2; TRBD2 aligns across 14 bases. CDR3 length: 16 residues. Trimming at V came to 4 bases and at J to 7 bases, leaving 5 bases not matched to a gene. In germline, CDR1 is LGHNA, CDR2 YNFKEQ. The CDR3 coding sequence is TGTGCCAGCAGCCTCGGACTAGCGGGAGGTCACGGGGAGCTGTTTTTT. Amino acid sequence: CASSLGLAGGHGELFF.

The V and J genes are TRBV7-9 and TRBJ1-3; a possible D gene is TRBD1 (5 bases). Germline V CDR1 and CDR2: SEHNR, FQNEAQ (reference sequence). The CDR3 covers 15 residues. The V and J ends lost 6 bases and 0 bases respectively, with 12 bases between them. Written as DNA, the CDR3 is TGTGCCAGCAGTTGGGACGGCCTCTCTGGAAACACCATATATTTT. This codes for CASSWDGLSGNTIYF. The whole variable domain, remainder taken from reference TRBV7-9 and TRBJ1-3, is DTGVSQNPRHKITKRGQNVTFRCDPISEHNRLYWYRQTLGQGPEFLTYFQNEAQLEKSRLLSDRFSAERPKGSFSTLEIQRTEQGDSAMYLCASSWDGLSGNTIYFGEGSWLTVV.

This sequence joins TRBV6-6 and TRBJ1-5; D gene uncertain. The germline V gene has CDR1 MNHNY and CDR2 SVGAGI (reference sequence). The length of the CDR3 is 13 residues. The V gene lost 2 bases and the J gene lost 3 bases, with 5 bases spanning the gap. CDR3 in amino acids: CASSYEHNQPQHF. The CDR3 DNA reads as TGTGCCAGCAGTTACGAGCACAATCAGCCCCAGCATTTT.

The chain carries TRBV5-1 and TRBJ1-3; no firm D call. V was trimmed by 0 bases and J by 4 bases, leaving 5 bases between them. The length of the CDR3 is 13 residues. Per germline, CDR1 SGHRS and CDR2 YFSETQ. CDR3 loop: CASSLGWGNTIYF. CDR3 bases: TGCGCCAGCAGCTTGGGGTGGGGAAACACCATATATTTT.

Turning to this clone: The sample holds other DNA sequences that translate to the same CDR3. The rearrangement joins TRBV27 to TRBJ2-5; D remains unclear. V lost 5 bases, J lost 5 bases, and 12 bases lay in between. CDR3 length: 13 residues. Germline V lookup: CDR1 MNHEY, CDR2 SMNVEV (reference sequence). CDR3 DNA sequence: TGTGCCAGCAGTCTTAGGGTTGGCGAGACCCAGTACTTC. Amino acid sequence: CASSLRVGETQYF.

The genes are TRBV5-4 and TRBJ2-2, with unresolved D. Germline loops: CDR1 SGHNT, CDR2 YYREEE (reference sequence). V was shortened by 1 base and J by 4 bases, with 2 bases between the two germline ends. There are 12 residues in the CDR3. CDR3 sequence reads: CASSLLTGELFF. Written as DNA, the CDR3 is TGTGCCAGCAGCTTGCTCACCGGGGAGCTGTTTTTT.

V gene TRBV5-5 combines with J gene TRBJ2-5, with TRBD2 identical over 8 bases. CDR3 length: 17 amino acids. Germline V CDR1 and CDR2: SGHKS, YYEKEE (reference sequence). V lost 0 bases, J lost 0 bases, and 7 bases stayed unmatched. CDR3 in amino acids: CASSLVLAGGYQETQYF. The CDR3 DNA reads TGTGCCAGCAGCTTGGTTTTGGCGGGAGGCTACCAAGAGACCCAGTACTTC.

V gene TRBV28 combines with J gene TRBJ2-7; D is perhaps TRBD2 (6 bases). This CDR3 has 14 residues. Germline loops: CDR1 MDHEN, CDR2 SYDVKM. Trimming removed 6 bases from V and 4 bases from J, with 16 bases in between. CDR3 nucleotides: TGTGCCAGCAGAGGGCGGAGGGGATGGTACGAGCAGTACTTC. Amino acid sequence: CASRGRRGWYEQYF.

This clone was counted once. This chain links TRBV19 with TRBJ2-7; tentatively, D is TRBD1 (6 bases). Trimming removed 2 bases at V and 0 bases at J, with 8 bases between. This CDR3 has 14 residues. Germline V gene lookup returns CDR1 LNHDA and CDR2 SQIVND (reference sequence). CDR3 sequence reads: CASSIQGSSYEQYF. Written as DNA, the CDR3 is TGTGCCAGTAGTATACAGGGGAGCTCCTACGAGCAGTACTTC.

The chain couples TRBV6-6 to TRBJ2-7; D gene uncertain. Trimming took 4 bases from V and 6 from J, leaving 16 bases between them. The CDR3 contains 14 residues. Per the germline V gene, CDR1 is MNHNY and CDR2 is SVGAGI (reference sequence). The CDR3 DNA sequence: TGTGCCAGCAGTTCTCGGACGGTCGGCTCCGAGCAGTACTTC. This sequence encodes CASSSRTVGSEQYF.

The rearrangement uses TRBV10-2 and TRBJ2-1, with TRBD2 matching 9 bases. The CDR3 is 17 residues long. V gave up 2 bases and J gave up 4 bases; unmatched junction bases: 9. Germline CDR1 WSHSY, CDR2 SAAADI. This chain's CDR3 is CASSERASGRIYNEQFF. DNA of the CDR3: TGCGCCAGCAGTGAGCGCGCCAGCGGGAGGATTTACAATGAGCAGTTCTTC.

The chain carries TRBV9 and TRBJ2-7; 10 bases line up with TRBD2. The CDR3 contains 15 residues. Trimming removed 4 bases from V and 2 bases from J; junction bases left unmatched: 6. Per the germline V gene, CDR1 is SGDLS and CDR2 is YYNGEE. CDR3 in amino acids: CASSPTLAGAYEQYF. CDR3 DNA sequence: TGTGCCAGCAGCCCGACCCTAGCGGGGGCCTACGAGCAGTACTTC.

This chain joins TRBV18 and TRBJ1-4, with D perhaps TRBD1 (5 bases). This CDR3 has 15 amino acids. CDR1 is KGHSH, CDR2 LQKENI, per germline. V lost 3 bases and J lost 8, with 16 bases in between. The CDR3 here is CASSPVTGLREKLFF. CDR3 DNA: TGTGCCAGCTCACCGGTTACAGGTTTACGAGAAAAACTGTTTTTT.

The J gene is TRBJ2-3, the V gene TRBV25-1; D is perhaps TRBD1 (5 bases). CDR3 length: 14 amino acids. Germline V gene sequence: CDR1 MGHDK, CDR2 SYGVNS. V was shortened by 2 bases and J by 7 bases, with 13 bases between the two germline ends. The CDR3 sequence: CASSEIAGSYTQYF. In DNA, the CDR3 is TGTGCCAGCAGTGAAATAGCAGGGTCATATACGCAGTATTTT.